This TCR beta chain is from a study of cytomegalovirus exposure and HLA in healthy donors. V was clipped by 4 bases and J by 2 bases; unmatched bases: 5. Germline V gives CDR1 SGHTA, CDR2 FQGNSA. The CDR3 is 16 residues long. The PCR employed 60 Vbeta primers together with 13 Jbeta primers. The data were produced by immunoSEQ multiplex PCR, yet TCRdb's version contains in-frame clones alone and is incomplete. The top ten hold more than 7.5% of the sample, which has some 120,000 clones, about 80% seen once. Study-level findings and limits: TRBV6-2, TRBV6-3 and other indistinguishable V segments were excluded. Later analysis reportedly placed an Asian-associated ancestry cluster below the roughly 690-donor mean in N-insertions. A later analysis found that most CMV-associated TCR beta chains appeared HLA-restricted.

On this clone: The antigen is undetermined.

The clonotype was recovered from a woman between 50 and 59 years old in good health and CMV-seropositive. V is TRBV7-2 and J is TRBJ2-7; TRBD2 aligns across 13 bases. The material sequenced was PBMCs. CDR3: CASSSQTSGGTYEQYF. As DNA, the CDR3 is TGTGCCAGCAGCTCCCAGACTAGCGGGGGGACCTACGAGCAGTACTTC. Based on the CDR3 plus reference TRBV7-2 and TRBJ2-7, the full variable domain is GAGVSQSPSNKVTEKGKDVELRCDPISGHTALYWYRQSLGQGLEFLIYFQGNSAPDKSGLPSDRFSAERTGGSVSTLTIQRTQQEDSAVYLCASSSQTSGGTYEQYFGPGTRLTVT.